This entry lists 18 T cell receptor beta chains sequenced from one sample in a study of T-cell reconstitution after alpha-beta-depleted transplantation in children. TCRbeta library construction was performed incorporating unique molecular identifiers. TCRdb processed the PCR reads anew with MiXCR; each CDR3 protein has one entry. Of approximately 400,000 distinct CDR3 sequences in the sample, roughly 15% are singletons; the top ten hold 25% to 35%. Sequencing was performed on PBMCs, mostly from graft donor cells, taken 360 days after TCRalphabeta/CD19-depleted stem cell transplant. The receptors shown here come from a boy less than two years old who had a stem cell transplant for Wiskott-Aldrich syndrome, so the T cells may come from the graft donor.

This rearrangement joins TRBV27 to TRBJ2-7; the D is unclear. V was cut by 3 bases and J by 2 bases, with 11 bases left in between. CDR1 and CDR2 (germline): MNHEY, SMNVEV (reference sequence). This CDR3 has 14 residues. CDR3 in amino acids: CASSFPGRPYEQYF. CDR3 nucleotides: TGTGCCAGCAGTTTTCCTGGACGGCCCTACGAGCAGTACTTC.

V gene TRBV6-5 combines with J gene TRBJ2-1, with TRBD2 identical over 8 bases. The V gene's germline CDR1 is MNHEY and CDR2 SVGAGI. The CDR3 length is 14 residues. V was pared by 2 bases and J by 8 bases, with 5 bases of the junction left unmatched. The CDR3 bases are TGTGCCAGCAGTTACGTCCGGGGGGGCCATGAGCAGTTCTTC. Protein product: CASSYVRGGHEQFF.

The V and J genes are TRBV6-2 or TRBV6-3 and TRBJ1-1, with a possible D match to TRBD1 (6 bases). CDR1 and CDR2 (germline): MNHEY, SVGEGT. The CDR3 consists of 17 residues. Trimming cost V 2 bases and J 3 bases, with 19 bases left between them. The CDR3 coding sequence is TGTGCCAGCAGTTACGGGGGGACACCCAGAAGAGACACTGAAGCTTTCTTT. Translated: CASSYGGTPRRDTEAFF.

This clonotype was detected only a few times. The chain recombines TRBV4-2 with TRBJ2-2; 8 positions agree with TRBD2. CDR1 and CDR2 (germline): LGHNA, YNFKEQ. The CDR3 loop spans 18 amino acids. The trim removed 4 bases at V and 1 base at J, leaving 11 bases unmatched. The CDR3 DNA follows: TGTGCCAGCAGCCCACATCAGGCTAGCGGGTTGAACACCGGGGAGCTGTTTTTT. Amino acid sequence: CASSPHQASGLNTGELFF.

V gene TRBV18 combines with J gene TRBJ1-2; D call uncertain. The CDR3 consists of 14 residues. V was clipped by 6 bases and J by 4 bases, with 15 bases between them. CDR1 and CDR2 from the germline V gene are KGHSH and LQKENI. DNA for the CDR3: TGTGCCAGCTCCCCCTCAACAGCAAGCTATGGCTACACCTTC. The encoded protein is CASSPSTASYGYTF.

This clonotype was recorded many times. The gene calls are TRBV28 and TRBJ2-2; no clear D. The V end lost 5 bases, the J end lost 5 bases, and 6 bases lay between the germline ends. Germline CDR1 reads MDHEN; CDR2 reads SYDVKM. This CDR3 region has 12 residues. The CDR3 loop reads CASSLLTGELFF. The DNA of the CDR3 is TGTGCCAGCAGTCTTTTAACCGGGGAGCTGTTTTTT.

This sequence joins TRBV7-6 and TRBJ1-2; TRBD1 might be the D (6 bases). Germline V gene sequence: CDR1 SGHVS, CDR2 FNYEAQ. V shed 6 bases and J shed 6 bases, with 17 bases lying between them. This CDR3 has 14 residues. CDR3 sequence: CASSRSGGRDGYTF. The DNA for the CDR3 is TGTGCCAGCAGTAGGTCCGGGGGCAGGGATGGCTACACCTTC.

This clonotype has a count of ten or more. Germline and junction disagree at one end, which may indicate a read error. The genes are TRBV5-1 and TRBJ2-2; D perhaps matches TRBD1 (6 bases). The germline V gene has CDR1 SGHRS and CDR2 YFSETQ. This CDR3 is 14 amino acids long. The CDR3: CASSLTGNTGELFF. In DNA, the CDR3 is TGTGCCAGCAGCTTGACAGGGAACACCGGGGAGCTGTTTTTT.

V gene TRBV4-3 combines with J gene TRBJ2-5, with 7 nucleotides matching TRBD1. V was pared by 3 bases and J by 1 base, with 14 bases of the junction left unmatched. The germline V gene has CDR1 LGHNA and CDR2 YSLEER. CDR3 length: 18 residues. For the CDR3, the DNA is TGCGCCAGCAGCCAGTCCCCTTCAGGGGGTTATCCCCAAGAGACCCAGTACTTC. Amino acid sequence: CASSQSPSGGYPQETQYF.

The CDR3 coding sequence is TGCGCCAGCAGCCTCGGGACAGGGGCGTCTAATGAGCAGTTCTTC. Protein sequence: CASSLGTGASNEQFF. V and J are TRBV4-3 and TRBJ2-1; 10 bases are shared with TRBD1. Germline assignment: CDR1 LGHNA and CDR2 YSLEER. The CDR3 consists of 15 residues. V trimming: 4 bases; J trimming: 7 bases; junction bases outside the gene matches: 7.

V usage is TRBV4-1 and J usage is TRBJ2-7; D possibly matches TRBD1 or TRBD2 (5 bases each). Deletions cut 3 bases from V and 3 bases from J, with 9 bases between. There are 13 residues in the CDR3. Per germline, CDR1 MGHRA and CDR2 YSYEKL. This CDR3 reads CASSQGPFYEQYF. CDR3 nucleotide sequence: TGCGCCAGCAGCCAGGGACCTTTCTACGAGCAGTACTTC.

This clonotype was found many times. The chain uses TRBV29-1 and TRBJ2-5, with D perhaps TRBD1 or TRBD2 (6 bases each). The CDR3 is 14 amino acids. Trimming took off 4 bases at V and 2 bases at J, with 14 bases between the two ends. CDR1 and CDR2 (germline): SQVTM, ANQGSEA. The CDR3 loop reads CSVGWGAPQETQYF. CDR3 DNA sequence: TGCAGCGTTGGATGGGGGGCGCCTCAAGAGACCCAGTACTTC. The whole variable domain, filled in from reference TRBV29-1 and TRBJ2-5, reads SAVISQKPSRDICQRGTSLTIQCQVDSQVTMMFWYRQQPGQSLTLIATANQGSEATYESGFVIDKFPISRPNLTFSTLTVSNMSPEDSSIYLCSVGWGAPQETQYFGPGTRLLVL.

This clonotype was detected only a few times. The V gene is TRBV3-1, the J gene TRBJ1-1; TRBD1 aligns across 8 bases. This CDR3 contains 13 residues. Trimming at V came to 3 bases and at J to 8 bases, leaving 5 bases not matched to a gene. Germline CDR1 LGHDT, CDR2 YNNKEL (reference sequence). The chain's CDR3 is CASSHPTGVEAFF. In nucleotides, the CDR3 is TGTGCCAGCAGCCATCCGACAGGGGTAGAAGCTTTCTTT.

This rearrangement joins TRBV2 to TRBJ2-7; a weak D match, TRBD2 (5 bases). CDR3 length: 14 residues. V was shortened by 9 bases and J by 3 bases, with 18 bases between the two germline ends. The germline CDR1 and CDR2 sequences are SNHLY and FYNNEI. The chain's CDR3 is CASSTAVGGYEQYF. As DNA, the CDR3 is TGTGCCAGTTCTACGGCGGTTGGAGGCTACGAGCAGTACTTC.

This clonotype was observed a few times. DNA of the CDR3: TGCGCCAGCAGCTTGGCTGCGGGGGTGGGCAATGAGCAGTTCTTC. This translates into CASSLAAGVGNEQFF. V gene TRBV5-1 combines with J gene TRBJ2-1, with 7 bases identical to TRBD2. Germline-derived CDR1 and CDR2 are SGHRS and YFSETQ. The V and J ends lost 0 bases and 6 bases, in that order; junction bases with no gene match: 6. The CDR3 is made up of 15 amino acids.

There are a few counts of this clonotype. The chain carries TRBV9 and TRBJ2-5, with D uncertain. The V end lost 2 bases, the J end lost 2 bases, and 10 bases lay between the germline ends. The CDR3 runs to 14 residues. Germline V lookup: CDR1 SGDLS, CDR2 YYNGEE. This CDR3 reads CASSVTTVQETQYF. CDR3 DNA: TGTGCCAGCAGCGTCACTACCGTACAAGAGACCCAGTACTTC.

This clonotype has a count of ten or more. The chain couples TRBV4-3 to TRBJ2-1, with 9 bases matching TRBD2. The CDR3 extends over 18 amino acids. The V and J ends lost 1 base and 8 bases, in that order; junction bases with no gene match: 15. The V gene's germline CDR1 is LGHNA and CDR2 YSLEER. In nucleotides, the CDR3 is TGCGCCAGCAGCCAAGTCGTATACGGGACTAGCCCGTCCGATGAGCAGTTCTTC. Its protein is CASSQVVYGTSPSDEQFF.

The rearrangement uses TRBV28 and TRBJ1-6; tentatively, D is TRBD1 (6 bases). Trimming removed 6 bases at V and 10 bases at J, with 22 bases between. The germline V gene has CDR1 MDHEN and CDR2 SYDVKM. The CDR3 totals 16 residues. The CDR3 DNA sequence: TGTGCCAGCAGGCCACCGGGCAGGGGAGGAAGGTCACCCCTCCACTTT. Translation gives CASRPPGRGGRSPLHF. The full variable domain, with the rest looked up from reference TRBV28 and TRBJ1-6, is DVKVTQSSRYLVKRTGEKVFLECVQDMDHENMFWYRQDPGLGLRLIYFSYDVKMKEKGDIPEGYSVSREKKERFSLILESASTNQTSMYLCASRPPGRGGRSPLHFGNGTRLTVT.